These 32 T cell receptor beta chains share one sample of origin, sequenced in a study of regulatory and conventional T cells in RAG deficiency. TCRdb's copy holds only in-frame clones and misses some; the assay was immunoSEQ multiplex PCR. Of 45,000 to 50,000 clones in the sample, 75% to 90% were seen once. Conventional CD4+ T cells were sorted from blood as CD25-low CD127-high cells. The sample also formed part of further work on regulatory T cells. As reported in that work: The PCR used 52 TRBV and 13 TRBJ primers.

Sequenced sample: CD4+ effector T cells sorted from blood. The receptors come from a human donor in good health.

In its sample, this clone was seen a few times. The chain joins TRBV6-5 to TRBJ2-7, with a possible D match to TRBD2 (6 bases). The CDR3 sequence is 13 residues long. Germline CDR1 is MNHEY and CDR2 is SVGAGI. Trimming pared 8 bases from V and 0 bases from J, leaving 11 bases between. The CDR3 nucleotides read TGTGCCAGCTGGGGACTTAGCTCCTACGAGCAGTACTTC. It specifies CASWGLSSYEQYF.

The chain couples TRBV19 to TRBJ2-5; D is perhaps TRBD2 (6 bases). Germline V gives CDR1 LNHDA, CDR2 SQIVND (reference sequence). The V end lost 4 bases, the J end lost 1 base, and 10 bases lay between the germline ends. The CDR3 has 14 residues. The CDR3 is CASSTRLVQETQYF. The CDR3 nucleotides read TGTGCCAGTAGTACCCGACTAGTCCAAGAGACCCAGTACTTC. The complete variable domain, with remaining parts taken from reference TRBV19 and TRBJ2-5, reads DGGITQSPKYLFRKEGQNVTLSCEQNLNHDAMYWYRQDPGQGLRLIYYSQIVNDFQKGDIAEGYSVSREKKESFPLTVTSAQKNPTAFYLCASSTRLVQETQYFGPGTRLLVL.

This clone has a handful of counts. V usage is TRBV15 and J usage is TRBJ1-3, with 7 positions matching TRBD1. V was clipped by 5 bases and J by 0 bases; unmatched bases: 4. Germline CDR1 LNHNV, CDR2 YYDKDF (reference sequence). This CDR3 has 15 residues. CDR3 nucleotides: TGTGCCACCAGCCAAGACAGGGTCTCTGGAAACACCATATATTTT. Encoded protein: CATSQDRVSGNTIYF.

The rearrangement uses TRBV29-1 and TRBJ2-1, with 10 bases matching TRBD1. The CDR3 runs 14 residues. Germline loops: CDR1 SQVTM, CDR2 ANQGSEA. After removal of 4 bases from V and 6 bases from J, the junction contained 6 bases not matched to a gene. The CDR3 coding sequence is TGCAGCGTTGGTCGACAGGGGGCCCGCAATGAGCAGTTCTTC. It encodes CSVGRQGARNEQFF.

This rearrangement joins TRBV11-2 to TRBJ1-1, with D perhaps matching TRBD1 (6 bases). Trimming shortened V by 3 bases and J by 5 bases, and 7 bases separated the two germline ends. This CDR3 has 12 residues. Germline CDR1 SGHAT, CDR2 FQNNGV. The DNA of the CDR3 is TGTGCCAGCAGCTTCCAGGGGACTGAAGCTTTCTTT. It yields the protein CASSFQGTEAFF.

This chain uses TRBV25-1 with TRBJ2-7, with D possibly TRBD1 on 6 matching bases. From germline, CDR1 is MGHDK and CDR2 SYGVNS. There are 13 residues in the CDR3. Trimming pared 4 bases from V and 3 bases from J, leaving 10 bases between. In DNA form, the CDR3 reads TGTGCCAGCAGTGGAGGGGGAGTCTACGAGCAGTACTTC. This sequence encodes CASSGGGVYEQYF.

The chain has TRBV2 and TRBJ2-7; D possibly corresponds to TRBD2 (6 bases). V was clipped by 3 bases and J by 3 bases, with 9 bases between them. Germline V gives CDR1 SNHLY, CDR2 FYNNEI. The CDR3 spans 13 residues. The CDR3 region has the DNA TGTGCCAGCAGTGATAGCGGTCTCTACGAGCAGTACTTC. This encodes CASSDSGLYEQYF.

The DNA of the CDR3 is TGCGCCAGCAGCTTGGGACAGAATTCACCCCTCCACTTT. Protein product: CASSLGQNSPLHF. V usage is TRBV5-1 and J usage is TRBJ1-6, with a weak D call TRBD1 (5 bases). The CDR3 extends over 13 amino acids. Per the germline V gene, CDR1 is SGHRS and CDR2 is YFSETQ. Trimming took 0 bases from V and 7 from J, leaving 5 bases between them.

This sequence joins TRBV6-5 and TRBJ2-5; D might be TRBD1 (5 bases). The CDR3 extends over 14 amino acids. V lost 2 bases and J 0 bases, leaving 7 bases between the germline ends. CDR1 and CDR2 (germline): MNHEY, SVGAGI. The CDR3 loop is CASSYAGNQETQYF. CDR3 in DNA: TGTGCCAGCAGTTACGCAGGGAACCAAGAGACCCAGTACTTC.

The rearrangement links TRBV18 to TRBJ2-2; D possibly corresponds to TRBD1 (5 bases). The CDR3 runs to 15 residues. The V gene's germline CDR1 is KGHSH and CDR2 LQKENI. Trimming removed 3 bases from V and 7 bases from J, with 15 bases in between. The CDR3 here is CASSPTGLRGGELFF. CDR3 in DNA: TGTGCCAGCTCACCCACAGGATTACGCGGCGGGGAGCTGTTTTTT.

There are a few counts of this clone. V usage is TRBV19 and J usage is TRBJ2-7; possible D gene TRBD2, 5 bases. The CDR3 contains 13 residues. V gave up 4 bases and J gave up 9 bases, with 16 bases separating them. Germline CDR1 and CDR2: LNHDA and SQIVND (reference sequence). The CDR3 bases are TGTGCCAGTAGTAAGACGGCCGGTCGGGGGCAGTACTTC. It codes for CASSKTAGRGQYF.

The chain joins TRBV29-1 to TRBJ2-7; D not certain. The CDR3 is made up of 13 amino acids. The germline V gene encodes CDR1 SQVTM and CDR2 ANQGSEA. V was cut by 3 bases and J by 3 bases, with 12 bases left in between. The CDR3 reads CSVETDGLYEQYF. The CDR3 DNA reads TGCAGCGTTGAGACGGATGGCCTCTACGAGCAGTACTTC.

This chain uses TRBV28 with TRBJ1-2; 7 nucleotides line up with TRBD1. J was trimmed by 6 bases and V by 5 bases; bases with no gene match: 6. This CDR3 comprises 13 residues. Germline CDR1 reads MDHEN; CDR2 reads SYDVKM. The CDR3: CASSVDRVDGYTF. In nucleotides, the CDR3 is TGTGCCAGCAGTGTCGACAGGGTTGATGGCTACACCTTC.

The V gene is TRBV19, the J gene TRBJ1-3, with a possible D match to TRBD1 (5 bases). The CDR3 consists of 14 residues. V was cut by 6 bases and J by 2 bases, with 11 bases left in between. CDR1 and CDR2 (germline): LNHDA, SQIVND (reference sequence). The CDR3 is CASSQTETGNTIYF. The DNA for the CDR3 is TGTGCCAGTAGCCAGACAGAAACTGGAAACACCATATATTTT.

V gene TRBV6-6 combines with J gene TRBJ2-1, with TRBD2 identical over 8 bases. CDR3 length: 15 amino acids. Trimming cost V 7 bases and J 9 bases; bases outside gene matches: 14. CDR1 and CDR2 (germline): MNHNY, SVGAGI (reference sequence). This CDR3 reads CASIHSGGTMGEQFF. DNA of the CDR3: TGTGCCAGCATACACTCGGGGGGGACAATGGGTGAGCAGTTCTTC.

The gene calls are TRBV5-4 and TRBJ1-5; possible D gene TRBD1, 5 bases. Trimming took off 4 bases at V and 3 bases at J, with 11 bases between the two ends. Germline V CDR1 and CDR2: SGHNT, YYREEE (reference sequence). CDR3 length: 14 amino acids. The CDR3, as DNA: TGTGCCAGCAGCCCCGGGACTAACAATCAGCCCCAGCATTTT. This sequence encodes CASSPGTNNQPQHF.

V gene TRBV18 combines with J gene TRBJ1-5; a possible D gene is TRBD1 (5 bases). Germline CDR1 reads KGHSH; CDR2 reads LQKENI. V lost 2 bases to trimming and J lost 4 bases, with 12 bases between them. The CDR3 loop spans 15 amino acids. CDR3 nucleotides: TGTGCCAGCTCACCATTCGATGGGGGAAATCAGCCCCAGCATTTT. Translated: CASSPFDGGNQPQHF.

The sample holds one count of this clone. V and J are TRBV11-3 and TRBJ2-2; weak D call: TRBD2 (6 bases). Deletions cut 5 bases from V and 6 bases from J, with 22 bases between. The CDR3 has 17 amino acids. CDR1 is SGHNT, CDR2 YENEEA, per germline. CDR3 sequence (DNA): TGTGCCAGCAGCCCACCCTCTAGCGTGTCCACCCCCGGGGAGCTGTTTTTT. Its protein is CASSPPSSVSTPGELFF.

In regard to this clone: Sequence at one end of the junction differs from germline and may be a read error. The chain combines TRBV19 with TRBJ2-2; 7 nucleotides agree with TRBD2. CDR3 size: 15 residues. Germline loops: CDR1 LNHDA, CDR2 SQIVND (reference sequence). The CDR3 nucleotides are TGTGCCAGTACAGCTAGTAGCGGGTTCACCGGGGGGCTGTTTTTT. Translation gives CASTASSGFTGGLFF. The variable domain in full, completed from reference TRBV19 and TRBJ2-2, reads DGGITQSPKYLFRKEGQNVTLSCEQNLNHDAMYWYRQDPGQGLRLIYYSQIVNDFQKGDIAEGYSVSREKKESFPLTVTSAQKNPTAFYLCASTASSGFTGGLFFGEGSRLTVL.

This clone is a singleton in its sample. CDR3 DNA: TGTGCCAGCAGTGACGCCGACAGGGTTCAGCCCCAGCATTTT. This codes for CASSDADRVQPQHF. The J gene is TRBJ1-5, the V gene TRBV6-1, with 7 bases identical to TRBD1. The germline V gene has CDR1 MNHNS and CDR2 SASEGT. Trimming cost V 3 bases and J 6 bases; bases outside gene matches: 5. This CDR3 is built from 14 residues.

Remarks on this clone: Germline is not matched at one junction end, which may reflect a read error. The rearrangement joins TRBV15 to TRBJ1-2; D may be TRBD1 (6 bases). Germline-derived CDR1 and CDR2 are LNHNV and YYDKDF (reference sequence). The CDR3 has 16 amino acids. Written as DNA, the CDR3 is TGTGCCACCAGCGGAGAGAGGGGGGAGAGAGGCTATGGCTACACCTTC. Translation: CATSGERGERGYGYTF. Drawing the rest from reference TRBV15 and TRBJ1-2, the complete variable domain is DAMVIQNPRYQVTQFGKPVTLSCSQTLNHNVMYWYQQKSSQAPKLLFHYYDKDFNNEADTPDNFQSRRPNTSFCFLDIRSPGLGDTAMYLCATSGERGERGYGYTFGSGTRLTVV.

V is TRBV11-1 and J is TRBJ2-5, with 7 bases lining up with TRBD2. Germline CDR1 and CDR2: SGHAT and FQDESV (reference sequence). This CDR3 spans 13 amino acids. The junction had 3 bases not matched to a gene; V was cut back by 4 bases and J by 4 bases. The CDR3: CASSSQRGETQYF. For the CDR3, the DNA is TGTGCCAGCAGCTCACAGCGGGGAGAGACCCAGTACTTC.

The J gene is TRBJ1-2, the V gene TRBV10-3; weak D call: TRBD1 (5 bases). This CDR3 has 13 residues. V lost 4 bases, J lost 4 bases, and 10 bases lay in between. Germline V gene sequence: CDR1 ENHRY, CDR2 SYGVKD. CDR3 region: CAISVGLSYGYTF. The CDR3 DNA is TGTGCCATCAGTGTGGGACTGAGCTATGGCTACACCTTC.

The J gene is TRBJ1-5, the V gene TRBV19, with D hard to call. This CDR3 is 14 amino acids long. Germline values: CDR1 LNHDA, CDR2 SQIVND (reference sequence). V lost 5 bases to trimming and J lost 0 bases, with 8 bases between them. The CDR3 sequence: CASSGDYSNQPQHF. DNA for the CDR3: TGTGCCAGTAGTGGGGATTATAGCAATCAGCCCCAGCATTTT.

The chain is built from TRBV7-3 and TRBJ2-5, with a tentative D call TRBD2 (7 bases). The CDR3 consists of 13 residues. The ends were cut back, 2 bases at V and 5 bases at J, with 9 bases in the middle. Looked up from germline, CDR1 is SGHTA and CDR2 is FQGTGA. The CDR3 reads CASSLGRGETQYF. In DNA form, the CDR3 reads TGTGCCAGCAGCTTAGGGAGGGGGGAGACCCAGTACTTC.

The chain joins TRBV7-9 to TRBJ1-1; 7 bases match TRBD1. The CDR3 length is 13 residues. V was pared by 5 bases and J by 2 bases, with 2 bases of the junction left unmatched. Looked up from germline, CDR1 is SEHNR and CDR2 is FQNEAQ (reference sequence). This CDR3 reads CASSGTANTEAFF. For the CDR3, the DNA is TGTGCCAGCAGCGGGACAGCTAACACTGAAGCTTTCTTT.

This chain joins TRBV7-2 and TRBJ1-2; D is unresolved. V was trimmed by 5 bases and J by 4 bases, leaving 23 bases between them. This CDR3 has 17 amino acids. Germline-derived CDR1 and CDR2 are SGHTA and FQGNSA. The CDR3 DNA reads as TGTGCCAGCAGCATCACACACGGAGACGGAAAGACCTATGGCTACACCTTC. Its protein is CASSITHGDGKTYGYTF.

As DNA, the CDR3 is TGTGCCGACTCCGCGGACAGACTTTCCTACGAGCAGTACTTC. Amino acid sequence: CADSADRLSYEQYF. The rearrangement uses TRBV2 and TRBJ2-7; TRBD1 is a possible D gene (6 bases). The CDR3 is 14 amino acids. Germline lookup yields CDR1 SNHLY and CDR2 FYNNEI. V was shortened by 11 bases and J by 1 base, with 18 bases between the two germline ends.

Note on this clone: The junction differs from germline at one of its ends, possibly a read error. Other DNA sequences in this specimen translate into the identical CDR3. Here the CDR3 DNA reads TGCGCCAGTAGCTTGCCCGAGAGCTCCTACGAGCAGTACTTC. Protein product: CASSLPESSYEQYF. The rearrangement links TRBV5-1 to TRBJ2-7, with no clear D. The germline V gene encodes CDR1 SGHRS and CDR2 YFSETQ. The CDR3 is 14 amino acids.

The chain recombines TRBV6-1 with TRBJ1-5; no reliable D call. Germline CDR1 reads MNHNS; CDR2 reads SASEGT. V was pared by 0 bases and J by 4 bases, with 13 bases between. This CDR3 has 16 amino acids. CDR3 sequence (DNA): TGTGCCAGCAGTGAAGCTATTTTGACCGCGAATCAGCCCCAGCATTTT. This translates into CASSEAILTANQPQHF.

Here the CDR3 reads CASSFQGSYNEQFF. The CDR3 DNA reads TGTGCCAGCAGCTTTCAGGGGAGTTACAATGAGCAGTTCTTC. This chain links TRBV7-9 with TRBJ2-1, with a possible D match to TRBD1 (6 bases). The CDR3 runs 14 residues. The germline V gene encodes CDR1 SEHNR and CDR2 FQNEAQ (reference sequence). V lost 3 bases and J lost 4, with 10 bases in between.

This chain links TRBV19 with TRBJ1-5, with a tentative D call TRBD1 (6 bases). The CDR3 has 16 amino acids. Germline V gives CDR1 LNHDA, CDR2 SQIVND (reference sequence). The V end was cut by 6 bases, the J end by 1 base, with 16 bases between. CDR3 loop: CASSTPGGGSNQPQHF. The CDR3 DNA follows: TGTGCCAGTAGCACGCCGGGGGGCGGAAGCAATCAGCCCCAGCATTTT.